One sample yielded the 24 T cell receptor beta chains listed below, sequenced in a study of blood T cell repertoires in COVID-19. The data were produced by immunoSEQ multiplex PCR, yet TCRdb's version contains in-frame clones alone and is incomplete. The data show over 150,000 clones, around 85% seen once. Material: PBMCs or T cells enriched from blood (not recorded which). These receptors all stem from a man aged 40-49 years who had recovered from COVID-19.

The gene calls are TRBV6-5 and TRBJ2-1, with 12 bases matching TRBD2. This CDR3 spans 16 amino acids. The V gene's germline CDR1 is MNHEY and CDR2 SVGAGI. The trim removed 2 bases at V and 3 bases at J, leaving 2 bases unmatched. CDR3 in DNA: TGTGCCAGCAGTTACCCGGGACTAGCGGGCTACAATGAGCAGTTCTTC. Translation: CASSYPGLAGYNEQFF.

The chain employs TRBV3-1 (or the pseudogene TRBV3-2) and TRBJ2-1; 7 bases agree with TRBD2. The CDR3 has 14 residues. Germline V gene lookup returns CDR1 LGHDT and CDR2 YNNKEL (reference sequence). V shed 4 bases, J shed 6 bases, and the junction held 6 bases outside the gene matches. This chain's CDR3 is CASSPRLAPNEQFF. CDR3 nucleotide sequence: TGTGCCAGCAGCCCTCGACTAGCCCCCAATGAGCAGTTCTTC.

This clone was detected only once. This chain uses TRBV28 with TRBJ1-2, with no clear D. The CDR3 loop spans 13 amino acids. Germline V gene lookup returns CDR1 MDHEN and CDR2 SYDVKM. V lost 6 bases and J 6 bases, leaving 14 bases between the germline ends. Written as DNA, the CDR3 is TGTGCCAGCAGCCCCCCAACGCGGGATGGCTACACCTTC. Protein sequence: CASSPPTRDGYTF.

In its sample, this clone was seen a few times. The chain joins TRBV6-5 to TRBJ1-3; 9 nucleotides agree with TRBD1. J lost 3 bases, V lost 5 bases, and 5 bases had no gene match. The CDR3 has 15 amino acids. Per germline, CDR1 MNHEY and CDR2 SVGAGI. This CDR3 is CASSPLTGGGNTIYF. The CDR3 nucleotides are TGTGCCAGCAGTCCATTGACAGGGGGTGGAAACACCATATATTTT.

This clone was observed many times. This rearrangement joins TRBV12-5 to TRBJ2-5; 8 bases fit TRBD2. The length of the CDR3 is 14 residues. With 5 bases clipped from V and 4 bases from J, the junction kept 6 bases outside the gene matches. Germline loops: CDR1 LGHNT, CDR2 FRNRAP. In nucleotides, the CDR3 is TGTGCTAGTGGTCCCCCCGGGAGGGGAGAGACCCAGTACTTC. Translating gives CASGPPGRGETQYF.

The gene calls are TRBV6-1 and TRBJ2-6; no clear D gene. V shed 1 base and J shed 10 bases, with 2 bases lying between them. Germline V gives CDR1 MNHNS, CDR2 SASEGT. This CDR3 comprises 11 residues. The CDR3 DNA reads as TGTGCCAGCAGTGAAGTAAACGTCCTGACTTTC. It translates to CASSEVNVLTF.

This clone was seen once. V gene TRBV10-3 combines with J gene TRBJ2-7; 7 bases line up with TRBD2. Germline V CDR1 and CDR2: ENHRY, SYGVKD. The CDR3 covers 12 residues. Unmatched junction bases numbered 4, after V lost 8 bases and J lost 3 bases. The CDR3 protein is CAISRENYEQYF. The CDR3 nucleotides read TGTGCCATCTCGCGGGAGAACTACGAGCAGTACTTC.

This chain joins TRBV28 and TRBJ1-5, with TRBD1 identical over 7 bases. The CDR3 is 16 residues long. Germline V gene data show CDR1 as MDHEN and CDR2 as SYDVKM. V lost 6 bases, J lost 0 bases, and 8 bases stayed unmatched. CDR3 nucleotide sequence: TGTGCCAGCAGAGCCGACAGGGATGGTAGCAATCAGCCCCAGCATTTT. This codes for CASRADRDGSNQPQHF.

CDR3 sequence reads: CSVADSLSNQPQHF. In nucleotides, the CDR3 is TGCAGCGTTGCGGACAGTCTGAGCAATCAGCCCCAGCATTTT. The V gene is TRBV29-1, the J gene TRBJ1-5, with D maybe TRBD1 (6 bases). Between the trimmed V and J ends, which lost 4 bases and 1 base, there was a span of 11 bases. Germline-derived CDR1 and CDR2 are SQVTM and ANQGSEA. The CDR3 sequence is 14 residues long.

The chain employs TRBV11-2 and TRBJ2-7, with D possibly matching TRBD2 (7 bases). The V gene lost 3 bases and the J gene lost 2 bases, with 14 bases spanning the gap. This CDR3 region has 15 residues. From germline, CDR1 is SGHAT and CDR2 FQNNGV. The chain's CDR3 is CASSLGRGIAYEQYF. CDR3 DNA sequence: TGTGCCAGCAGCTTGGGGAGGGGGATAGCCTACGAGCAGTACTTC.

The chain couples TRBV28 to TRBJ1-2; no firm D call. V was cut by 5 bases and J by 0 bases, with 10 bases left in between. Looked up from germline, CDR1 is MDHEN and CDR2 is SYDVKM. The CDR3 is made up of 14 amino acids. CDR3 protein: CASSLERANYGYTF. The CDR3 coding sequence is TGTGCCAGCAGTCTCGAACGCGCTAACTATGGCTACACCTTC.

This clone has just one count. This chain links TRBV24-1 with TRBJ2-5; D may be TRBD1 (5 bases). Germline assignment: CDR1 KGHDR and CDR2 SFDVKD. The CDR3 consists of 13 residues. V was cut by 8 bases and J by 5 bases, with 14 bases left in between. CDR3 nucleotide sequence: TGTGCCACCATGGGGCCAGAGTTGGAGACCCAGTACTTC. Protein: CATMGPELETQYF.

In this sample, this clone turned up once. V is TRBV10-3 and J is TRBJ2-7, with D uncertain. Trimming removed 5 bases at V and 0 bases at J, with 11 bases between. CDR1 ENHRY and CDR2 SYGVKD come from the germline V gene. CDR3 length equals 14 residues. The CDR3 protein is CAISPAGISYEQYF. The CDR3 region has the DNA TGTGCCATCAGTCCCGCCGGTATCTCCTACGAGCAGTACTTC.

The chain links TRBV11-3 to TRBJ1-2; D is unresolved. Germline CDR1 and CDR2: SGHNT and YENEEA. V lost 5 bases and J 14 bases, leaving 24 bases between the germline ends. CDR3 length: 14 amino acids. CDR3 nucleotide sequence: TGTGCCAGCAGCCGCCGCGACACCTTCGGATATGAGACCTTC. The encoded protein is CASSRRDTFGYETF.

The CDR3 region is CATSDFTFRNEQFF. For the CDR3, the DNA is TGTGCCACCAGTGATTTCACATTTCGCAATGAGCAGTTCTTC. The V call is TRBV24-1, the J call TRBJ2-1; D call uncertain. Germline assignment: CDR1 KGHDR and CDR2 SFDVKD. Trimming shortened V by 1 base and J by 6 bases, and 9 bases separated the two germline ends. The CDR3 totals 14 residues.

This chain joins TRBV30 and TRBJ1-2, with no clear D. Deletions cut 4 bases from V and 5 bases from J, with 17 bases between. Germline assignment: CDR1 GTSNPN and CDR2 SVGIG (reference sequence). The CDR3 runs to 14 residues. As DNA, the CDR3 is TGTGCCTGGACCCCCGACATCGGAATGTATGGCTACACCTTC. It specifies CAWTPDIGMYGYTF.

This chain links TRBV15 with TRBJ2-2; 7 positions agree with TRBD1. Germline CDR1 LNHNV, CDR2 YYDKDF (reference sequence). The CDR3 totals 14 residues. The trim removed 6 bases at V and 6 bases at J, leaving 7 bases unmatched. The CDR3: CATSKDRVAGELFF. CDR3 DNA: TGTGCCACCAGTAAAGACAGGGTGGCCGGGGAGCTGTTTTTT.

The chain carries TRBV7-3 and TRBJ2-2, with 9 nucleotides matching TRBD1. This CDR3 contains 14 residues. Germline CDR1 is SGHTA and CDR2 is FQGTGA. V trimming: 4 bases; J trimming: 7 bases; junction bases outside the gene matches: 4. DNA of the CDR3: TGTGCCAGCAGCTCACAGGGGGCGGGCGGGGAGCTGTTTTTT. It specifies CASSSQGAGGELFF.

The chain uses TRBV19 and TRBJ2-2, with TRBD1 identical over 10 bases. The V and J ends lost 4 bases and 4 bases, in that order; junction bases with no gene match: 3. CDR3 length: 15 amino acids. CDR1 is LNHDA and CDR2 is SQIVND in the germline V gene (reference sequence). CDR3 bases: TGTGCCAGTAGTAAGGACAGGGGGGTCACCGGGGAGCTGTTTTTT. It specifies CASSKDRGVTGELFF.

CDR3 protein: CASSRTGTELGVEQYF. As DNA, the CDR3 is TGTGCCAGCAGCCGCACCGGGACTGAACTGGGAGTCGAGCAGTACTTC. V and J are TRBV3-1 (or the pseudogene TRBV3-2) and TRBJ2-7; D may be TRBD2 (6 bases). This CDR3 is 16 amino acids long. V lost 4 bases, J lost 6 bases, and 22 bases lay in between. Per germline, CDR1 LGHDT and CDR2 YNNKEL (reference sequence).

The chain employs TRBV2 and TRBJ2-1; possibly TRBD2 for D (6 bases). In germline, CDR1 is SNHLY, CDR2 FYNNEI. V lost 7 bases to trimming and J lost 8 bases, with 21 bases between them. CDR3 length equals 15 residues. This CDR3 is CASIVLAGVVDEQFF. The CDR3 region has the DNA TGTGCCAGCATAGTACTAGCTGGAGTGGTCGATGAGCAGTTCTTC.

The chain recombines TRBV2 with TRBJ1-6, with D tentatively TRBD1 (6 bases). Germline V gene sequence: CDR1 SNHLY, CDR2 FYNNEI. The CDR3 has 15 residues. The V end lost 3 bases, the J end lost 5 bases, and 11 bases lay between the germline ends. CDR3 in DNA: TGTGCCAGCAGTGAGAGCAGGGGCAATAATTCACCCCTCCACTTT. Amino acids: CASSESRGNNSPLHF.

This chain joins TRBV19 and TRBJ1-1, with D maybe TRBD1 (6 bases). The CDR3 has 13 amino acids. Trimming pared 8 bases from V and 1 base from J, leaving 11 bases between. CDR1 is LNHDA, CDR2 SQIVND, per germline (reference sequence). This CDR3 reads CASHGGANTEAFF. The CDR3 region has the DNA TGTGCCAGTCATGGGGGCGCGAACACTGAAGCTTTCTTT.

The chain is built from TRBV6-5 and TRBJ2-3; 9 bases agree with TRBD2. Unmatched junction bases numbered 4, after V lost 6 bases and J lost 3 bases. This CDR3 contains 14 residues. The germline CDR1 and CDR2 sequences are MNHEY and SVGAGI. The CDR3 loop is CASRASGGTDTQYF. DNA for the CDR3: TGTGCCAGCAGGGCAAGCGGGGGGACAGATACGCAGTATTTT.